This T cell receptor beta chain is from a study of T cells in Graves' hyperthyroidism and ophthalmopathy. For the study at large: Blood from the periphery was taken at initial diagnosis, before any treatment. General study results and limits: Most thyroid clonotypes with frequency above 0.001 were detected in blood.

The hyperthyroidism was newly diagnosed and had lasted under 2 months; the patients were aged 18 to 65. Ten or more counts support this clonotype. Its matching antigen is unknown. TCR beta CDR3 regions were amplified from RNA transcripts. A first-round RT-PCR of the TCR CDR3 used the HTBI primer set. TCRdb ran MiXCR on the multiplex PCR reads and lists one entry per CDR3 protein. In the table there are fewer than 350,000 distinct CDR3 sequences, around 20% of which are singletons. V was trimmed by 3 bases and J by 4 bases, leaving 6 bases between them. CDR3 size: 11 residues. Per the germline V gene, CDR1 is DFQATT and CDR2 is SNEGSKA (reference sequence).

This clonotype originated in a woman between 45 and 60 years old with Graves' hyperthyroidism. Sequenced material: blood. The chain employs TRBV20-1 and TRBJ1-2; weak D call: TRBD1 (5 bases). The chain's CDR3 is CSARDTYGYTF. In DNA, the CDR3 is TGCAGTGCTAGGGACACCTATGGCTACACCTTC.